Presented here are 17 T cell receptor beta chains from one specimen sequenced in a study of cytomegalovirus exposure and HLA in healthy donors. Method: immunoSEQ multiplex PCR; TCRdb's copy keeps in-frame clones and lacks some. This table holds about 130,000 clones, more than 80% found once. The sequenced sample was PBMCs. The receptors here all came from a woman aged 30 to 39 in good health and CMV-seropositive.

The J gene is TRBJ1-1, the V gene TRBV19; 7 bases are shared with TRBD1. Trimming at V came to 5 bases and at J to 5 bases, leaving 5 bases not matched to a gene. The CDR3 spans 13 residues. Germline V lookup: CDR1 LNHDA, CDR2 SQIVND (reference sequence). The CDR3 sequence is CASSYRGATEAFF. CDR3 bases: TGTGCCAGTAGTTACAGGGGTGCGACTGAAGCTTTCTTT.

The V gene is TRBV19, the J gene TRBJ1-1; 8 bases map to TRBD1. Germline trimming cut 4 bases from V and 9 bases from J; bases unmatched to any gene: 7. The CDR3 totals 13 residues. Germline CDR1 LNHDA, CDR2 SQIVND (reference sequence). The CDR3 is CASSTQQGAKAFF. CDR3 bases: TGTGCCAGTAGTACCCAGCAGGGGGCTAAAGCTTTCTTT. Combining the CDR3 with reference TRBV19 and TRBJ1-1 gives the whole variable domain DGGITQSPKYLFRKEGQNVTLSCEQNLNHDAMYWYRQDPGQGLRLIYYSQIVNDFQKGDIAEGYSVSREKKESFPLTVTSAQKNPTAFYLCASSTQQGAKAFFGQGTRLTVV.

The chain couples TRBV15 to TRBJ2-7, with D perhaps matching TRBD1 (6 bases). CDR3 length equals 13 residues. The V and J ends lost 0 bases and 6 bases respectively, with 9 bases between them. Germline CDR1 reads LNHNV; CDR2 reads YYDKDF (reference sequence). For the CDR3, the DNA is TGTGCCACCAGCAGAGACAGGGGATTCGAGCAGTACTTC. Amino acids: CATSRDRGFEQYF.

The CDR3 region has the DNA TGTGCCAGCAGTGCGAGCGGGAGTGCGTACGAGCAGTACTTC. Translating gives CASSASGSAYEQYF. This rearrangement joins TRBV28 to TRBJ2-7, with 8 bases fitting TRBD2. Germline values: CDR1 MDHEN, CDR2 SYDVKM. J gave up 4 bases and V 5 bases, and 7 bases lay outside the gene matches. The CDR3 is 14 amino acids.

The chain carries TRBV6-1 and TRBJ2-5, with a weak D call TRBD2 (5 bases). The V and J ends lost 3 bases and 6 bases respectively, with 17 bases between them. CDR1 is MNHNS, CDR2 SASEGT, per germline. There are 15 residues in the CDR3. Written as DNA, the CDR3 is TGTGCCAGCAGTGAGACGAGGGAGTGGGGAAAGACCCAGTACTTC. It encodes CASSETREWGKTQYF.

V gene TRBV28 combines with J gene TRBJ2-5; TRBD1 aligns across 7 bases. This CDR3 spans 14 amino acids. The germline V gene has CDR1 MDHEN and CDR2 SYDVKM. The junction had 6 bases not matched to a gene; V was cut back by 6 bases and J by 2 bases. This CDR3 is CASSTGQPQETQYF. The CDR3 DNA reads TGTGCCAGCAGCACGGGACAGCCACAAGAGACCCAGTACTTC. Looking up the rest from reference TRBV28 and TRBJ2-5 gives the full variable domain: DVKVTQSSRYLVKRTGEKVFLECVQDMDHENMFWYRQDPGLGLRLIYFSYDVKMKEKGDIPEGYSVSREKKERFSLILESASTNQTSMYLCASSTGQPQETQYFGPGTRLLVL.

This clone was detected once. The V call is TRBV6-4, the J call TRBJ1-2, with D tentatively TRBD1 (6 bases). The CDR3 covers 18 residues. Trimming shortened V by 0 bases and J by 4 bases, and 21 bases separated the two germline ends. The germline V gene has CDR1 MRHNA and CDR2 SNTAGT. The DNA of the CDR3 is TGTGCCAGCAGTGACTCGCCCCATAATACAGGGATTCCCTATGGCTACACCTTC. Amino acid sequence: CASSDSPHNTGIPYGYTF.

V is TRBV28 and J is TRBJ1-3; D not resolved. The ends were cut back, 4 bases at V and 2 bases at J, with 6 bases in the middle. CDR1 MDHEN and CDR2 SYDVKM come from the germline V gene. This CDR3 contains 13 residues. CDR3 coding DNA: TGTGCCAGCAGTTCAGGAACTGGAAACACCATATATTTT. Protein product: CASSSGTGNTIYF.

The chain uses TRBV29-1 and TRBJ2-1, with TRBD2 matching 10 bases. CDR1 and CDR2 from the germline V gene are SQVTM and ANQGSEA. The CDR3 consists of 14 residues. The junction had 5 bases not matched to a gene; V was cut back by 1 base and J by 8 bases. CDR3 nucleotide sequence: TGCAGCGTTGAAGGGTCTAGCGGGAGAGATGAGCAGTTCTTC. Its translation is CSVEGSSGRDEQFF.

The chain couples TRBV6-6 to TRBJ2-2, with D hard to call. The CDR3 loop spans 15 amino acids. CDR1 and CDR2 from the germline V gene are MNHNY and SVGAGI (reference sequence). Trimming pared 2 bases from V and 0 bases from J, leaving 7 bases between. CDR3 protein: CASSYANPNTGELFF. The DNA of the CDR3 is TGTGCCAGCAGTTACGCTAATCCGAACACCGGGGAGCTGTTTTTT.

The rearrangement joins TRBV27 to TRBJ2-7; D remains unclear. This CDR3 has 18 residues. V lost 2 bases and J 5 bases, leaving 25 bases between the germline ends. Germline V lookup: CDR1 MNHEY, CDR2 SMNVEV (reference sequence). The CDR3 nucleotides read TGTGCCAGCAGTTTAATGTGGGCGCCTAAAGCCAGAAATAACGAGCAGTACTTC. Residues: CASSLMWAPKARNNEQYF.

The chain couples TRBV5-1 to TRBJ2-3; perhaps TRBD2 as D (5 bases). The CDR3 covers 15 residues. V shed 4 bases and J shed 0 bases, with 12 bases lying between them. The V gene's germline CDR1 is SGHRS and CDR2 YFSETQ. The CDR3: CASSRTVPSTDTQYF. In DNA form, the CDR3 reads TGCGCCAGCAGCCGGACTGTCCCTAGCACAGATACGCAGTATTTT.

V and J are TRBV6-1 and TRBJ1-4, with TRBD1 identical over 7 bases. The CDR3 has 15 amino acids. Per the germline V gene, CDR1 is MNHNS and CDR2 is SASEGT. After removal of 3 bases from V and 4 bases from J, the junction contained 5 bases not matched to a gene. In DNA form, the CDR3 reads TGTGCCAGCAGTGAGGAGGGACAGATTAATGAAAAACTGTTTTTT. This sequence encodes CASSEEGQINEKLFF.

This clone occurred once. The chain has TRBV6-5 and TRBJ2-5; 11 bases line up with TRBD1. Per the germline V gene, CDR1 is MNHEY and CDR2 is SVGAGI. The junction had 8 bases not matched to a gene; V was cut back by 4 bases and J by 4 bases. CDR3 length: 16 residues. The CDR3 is CASSFIRTGGGETQYF. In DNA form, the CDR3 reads TGTGCCAGCAGTTTCATACGGACAGGGGGCGGAGAGACCCAGTACTTC.

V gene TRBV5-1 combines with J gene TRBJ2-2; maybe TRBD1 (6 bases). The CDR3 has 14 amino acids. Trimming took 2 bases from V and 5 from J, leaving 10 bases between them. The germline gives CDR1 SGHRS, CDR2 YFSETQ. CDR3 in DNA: TGCGCCAGCAGCTTAAGAGGGGGTACCGGGGAGCTGTTTTTT. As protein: CASSLRGGTGELFF.

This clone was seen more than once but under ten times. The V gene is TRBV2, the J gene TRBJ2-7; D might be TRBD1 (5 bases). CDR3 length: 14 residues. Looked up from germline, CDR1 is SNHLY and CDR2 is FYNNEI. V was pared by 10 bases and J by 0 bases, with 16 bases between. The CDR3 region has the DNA TGTGCCACCAAGAGGACACCGAGCTCCTACGAGCAGTACTTC. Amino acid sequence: CATKRTPSSYEQYF.

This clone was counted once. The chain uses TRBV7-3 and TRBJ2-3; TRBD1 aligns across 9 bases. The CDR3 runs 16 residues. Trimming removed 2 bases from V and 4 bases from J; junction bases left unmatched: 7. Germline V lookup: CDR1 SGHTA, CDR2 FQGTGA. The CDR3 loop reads CASSLWTGEGSDTQYF. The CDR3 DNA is TGTGCCAGCAGCTTATGGACAGGGGAGGGGTCAGATACGCAGTATTTT.